This T cell receptor beta chain was recovered during a study of cytotoxic CD8 clonotypes in ibrutinib-treated CLL. The sequencing depth, 1 in 200,000 to 1 in 1 million T cells, was the target. The table came from immunoSEQ multiplex PCR; TCRdb's copy has only in-frame clones and leaves some out. The table has some 200,000 clones, about four fifths seen once. Cryopreserved PBMCs supplied approximately 2 micrograms of genomic DNA for TCR beta libraries. V dropped 6 bases and J dropped 3 bases, with 12 bases sitting between them. Germline lookup yields CDR1 MNHEY and CDR2 SVGAGI. This CDR3 spans 13 amino acids.

This TCR derives from a human donor with chronic lymphocytic leukemia. J is TRBJ2-7 and V is TRBV6-5, with a tentative D call TRBD2 (6 bases). Here the sequenced sample was PBMCs, taken after 12 months of ibrutinib treatment. The CDR3 loop is CASRKAGGYEQYF. In nucleotides, the CDR3 is TGTGCCAGCAGGAAAGCGGGTGGCTACGAGCAGTACTTC.